The source of this TCR beta chain is a study of identical twins. CDR1 is MNHEY, CDR2 SMNVEV, per germline (reference sequence). The CDR3 length is 13 residues. V shed 9 bases, J shed 6 bases, and the junction held 4 bases outside the gene matches. This clonotype was found a few times. cDNA carried unique molecular identifiers, and a universal primer site was added by template switching. MiXCR, applied by TCRdb to the 5' RACE reads, yields one record per CDR3 protein. This sample carries approximately 890,000 distinct CDR3 sequences, roughly 12% of them seen once, and the ten largest clones take around 1.5%. This same sample was also taken into another study, of yellow fever vaccine responses in identical twins.

The chain carries TRBV27 and TRBJ1-6; 8 bases align to TRBD1. Material for sequencing was PBMCs. The sequence was obtained from a woman aged 18-29 years in good health. CDR3 residues: CASTGQVNSPLHF. The CDR3 DNA reads as TGTGCCAGTACGGGACAGGTTAATTCACCCCTCCACTTT.